A selection of T cell receptor beta chains follows, all from one sample in a study of memory CD4+ T cells and cytomegalovirus serostatus. The data were produced by immunoSEQ multiplex PCR, yet TCRdb's version contains in-frame clones alone and is incomplete. Among 58,000 or so clones listed, around three quarters were seen once. Sequencing was carried out using memory CD4+ T cells from blood. All receptors come from an adult in good health and CMV-seropositive. Both conserved end residues are trimmed from each CDR3.

AWSVGRPLAVGTDTQY TRBV30
ASRLQGRQPQH TRBV2
ASSIDTRTTDTQY TRBV19
ASSNQRGSAEAF TRBV6-1
AARSGTGGSYEQY TRBV2
ASDRGLYQETQY TRBV2
ASSLQGQGSEKLF TRBV5-1
ASSEGTLSNQPQH TRBV2
ASSRPGADTQY TRBV7-2
ASSRSQGGQPQH TRBV7-2
ASSYFTGGGELF TRBV6-5
ASSRQGLSTDTQY TRBV7-2
ASSPQGSTETQY TRBV7-7
ASSLGYEQY TRBV28
ASSASGSTDTQY TRBV13